The rows below give T cell receptor beta chains drawn from one sample of a study of T cells expressing NK-cell markers. With the 5' RACE reads reprocessed, TCRdb shows one record per CDR3 protein and no DNA. The sample is made up of roughly 350,000 distinct CDR3 sequences, and the top ten hold around 4.9% of it. Sample: blood T cells: a sorted CD56 or NKG2C T cell subset, CD4+ or CD8+ T cells, or bulk PBMC T cells (not recorded which). Receptor source: a man between 18 and 69 years old in good health. CDR3s include the opening cysteine and the closing phenylalanine or tryptophan. Each record gives: CDR3 protein, J gene, V gene.

CDR3: CSASLPPRGGSYNEQFF
J: TRBJ2-1
V: TRBV20-1

CDR3: CASSLGREPLSGANVLTF
J: TRBJ2-6
V: TRBV5-4

CDR3: CAWWPGQGESGELFF
J: TRBJ2-2
V: TRBV30

CDR3: CASSPGGLTGELFF
J: TRBJ2-2
V: TRBV18

CDR3: CASSLGTSGADTQYF
J: TRBJ2-3
V: TRBV6-1

CDR3: CASSPVGGQGFSGNTIYF
J: TRBJ1-3
V: TRBV5-1

CDR3: CASSLNWGLTYEQYF
J: TRBJ2-7
V: TRBV5-6

CDR3: CASSLQGRGGNEQFF
J: TRBJ2-1
V: TRBV27

CDR3: CASSSGTGPPSTDTQYF
J: TRBJ2-3
V: TRBV18

CDR3: CASSLHTLNTGELFF
J: TRBJ2-2
V: TRBV7-2

CDR3: CASRSSGTAFGYTF
J: TRBJ1-2
V: TRBV28

CDR3: CASSLPVAGAGELFF
J: TRBJ2-2
V: TRBV7-9

CDR3: CASSTKIGLLGQPYEQYF
J: TRBJ2-7
V: TRBV12-3/TRBV12-4

CDR3: CASSHGLGDTQYF
J: TRBJ2-3
V: TRBV27

CDR3: CASSPPGQGISGANVLTF
J: TRBJ2-6
V: TRBV18

CDR3: CASSRTGGGDNSPLHF
J: TRBJ1-6
V: TRBV7-3

CDR3: CASSPGGPRTDTQYF
J: TRBJ2-3
V: TRBV5-1

CDR3: CASSPKTGGSTEAFF
J: TRBJ1-1
V: TRBV9

CDR3: CAWSIVGGGGANVLTF
J: TRBJ2-6
V: TRBV30

CDR3: CASSQTGLSYGYTF
J: TRBJ1-2
V: TRBV2

CDR3: CASSFLGGGNQPQHF
J: TRBJ1-5
V: TRBV12-3/TRBV12-4

CDR3: CASSPKGRYFSNQPQHF
J: TRBJ1-5
V: TRBV6-2/TRBV6-3

CDR3: CASSPRVEANYEQYF
J: TRBJ2-7
V: TRBV5-1

CDR3: CASSLVRDRGFDSNQPQHF
J: TRBJ1-5
V: TRBV7-8

CDR3: CASSFLSGELFF
J: TRBJ2-2
V: TRBV12-3/TRBV12-4

CDR3: CASSLEQSSYNEQFF
J: TRBJ2-1
V: TRBV11-2

CDR3: CASSPPGGGQPQHF
J: TRBJ1-5
V: TRBV7-2

CDR3: CSVVGVLGVSYEQYF
J: TRBJ2-7
V: TRBV29-1

CDR3: CASRRRQAQETQYF
J: TRBJ2-5
V: TRBV5-1

CDR3: CASSTRVRPSSGANVLTF
J: TRBJ2-6
V: TRBV6-2/TRBV6-3

CDR3: CASSQTPLTGELFF
J: TRBJ2-2
V: TRBV6-2/TRBV6-3

CDR3: CASSRQGTVKETQYF
J: TRBJ2-5
V: TRBV3-1

CDR3: CASSGGGPRWEQYF
J: TRBJ2-7
V: TRBV5-1

CDR3: CASTETGQGGNEQYF
J: TRBJ2-7
V: TRBV21-1

CDR3: CASTIAGLNQPQHF
J: TRBJ1-5
V: TRBV28

CDR3: CASSQPSENTDTQYF
J: TRBJ2-3
V: TRBV3-1

CDR3: CASGLVLAQGNQPQHF
J: TRBJ1-5
V: TRBV12-5

CDR3: CSARGLGTEAFF
J: TRBJ1-1
V: TRBV20-1